Following are 32 T cell receptor beta chains from one sample sequenced in a study of T cells in Graves' hyperthyroidism and ophthalmopathy. The source material, RNA transcripts, was used to amplify TCR beta CDR3 regions. The TCR CDR3 was amplified in a first-round RT-PCR using the HTBI primer set. MiXCR, run by TCRdb on the multiplex PCR reads, gives a single entry per CDR3 protein. This table holds around 400,000 distinct CDR3 sequences, just under 25% found once. The sequenced sample consisted of blood. The source is a man between 50 and 59 years old with Graves' hyperthyroidism.

A remark on this clonotype: At one end the junction does not follow the germline gene, possibly because of a read error. The rearrangement uses TRBV11-2 and TRBJ2-3; no reliable D call. This CDR3 has 14 amino acids. Germline V lookup: CDR1 SGHAT, CDR2 FQNNGV. CDR3 residues: CASSLDGFTDAQYF. The DNA for the CDR3 is TGTGCCAGCAGCTTAGATGGTTTTACAGATGCGCAGTATTTT.

The chain is built from TRBV29-1 and TRBJ1-5, with 7 bases identical to TRBD1. The CDR3 has 13 residues. Trimming at V came to 5 bases and at J to 6 bases, leaving 7 bases not matched to a gene. The germline CDR1 and CDR2 sequences are SQVTM and ANQGSEA. CDR3 coding DNA: TGCAGCGTTCTAGGACAGGCAGGTCAGCCCCAGCATTTT. Amino acid sequence: CSVLGQAGQPQHF.

The CDR3 here is CASASANYGYTF. The CDR3, as DNA: TGTGCCAGTGCCTCGGCTAACTATGGCTACACCTTC. The chain joins TRBV19 to TRBJ1-2, with unresolved D. The V end lost 8 bases, the J end lost 0 bases, and 7 bases lay between the germline ends. The CDR3 loop spans 12 amino acids. Germline CDR1 reads LNHDA; CDR2 reads SQIVND (reference sequence).

Concerning this clonotype: Because the CDR3's place on the DNA is in doubt, the DNA is left out and the CDR3 is given as listed by TCRdb. The chain couples TRBV7-2 to TRBJ2-7. Inclusive of both ends, the CDR3 amounts to 18 amino acids. The V gene's germline CDR1 is SGHTA and CDR2 FQGNSA. CDR3 sequence reads: CASSFYICSGKGNYEQYF.

This clonotype has at least ten counts. The rearrangement joins TRBV27 to TRBJ1-1; 7 bases map to TRBD1. The germline V gene has CDR1 MNHEY and CDR2 SMNVEV (reference sequence). This CDR3 has 17 amino acids. The J segment lost 4 bases and the V segment lost 4 bases, leaving 15 bases of the junction unmatched. CDR3 bases: TGTGCCAGCAGTTCCGGACAGGCGGGTTATGACGGCACTGAAGCTTTCTTT. Encoded protein: CASSSGQAGYDGTEAFF.

This clonotype occurred many times. V and J are TRBV28 and TRBJ2-1, with D possibly being TRBD2 (5 bases). With 6 bases removed from V and 9 bases from J, the gap between germline ends came to 21 bases. The germline V gene encodes CDR1 MDHEN and CDR2 SYDVKM. CDR3 length: 15 residues. The CDR3 loop reads CASSRPGPQGSEQFF. CDR3 nucleotides: TGTGCCAGCAGCCGACCGGGTCCCCAAGGGAGTGAGCAGTTCTTC.

This clonotype has more than one count but fewer than ten. J is TRBJ2-1 and V is TRBV2; 9 nucleotides align to TRBD1. The CDR3 has 15 amino acids. The J segment lost 4 bases and the V segment lost 8 bases, leaving 9 bases of the junction unmatched. Germline V gene data show CDR1 as SNHLY and CDR2 as FYNNEI. The CDR3 DNA follows: TGTGCCAGCGGGCGACAGGGGGGGGAGTACAATGAGCAGTTCTTC. This codes for CASGRQGGEYNEQFF. The full variable domain, rest sourced from reference TRBV2 and TRBJ2-1, is EPEVTQTPSHQVTQMGQEVILRCVPISNHLYFYWYRQILGQKVEFLVSFYNNEISEKSEIFDDQFSVERPDGSNFTLKIRSTKLEDSAMYFCASGRQGGEYNEQFFGPGTRLTVL.

This clonotype has a count of ten or more. The CDR3 DNA reads TGTGCCAGCAGCGAACGACAGGGGGCCTACAATGAGCAGTTCTTC. Its protein is CASSERQGAYNEQFF. J is TRBJ2-1 and V is TRBV11-1; TRBD1 agrees at 9 bases. This CDR3 contains 15 residues. CDR1 is SGHAT, CDR2 FQDESV, per germline (reference sequence). V trimming: 5 bases; J trimming: 2 bases; junction bases outside the gene matches: 4.

This clonotype was found a few times. The V call is TRBV20-1, the J call TRBJ2-1, with D possibly being TRBD2 (5 bases). Per the germline V gene, CDR1 is DFQATT and CDR2 is SNEGSKA (reference sequence). Trimming left V 3 bases short and J 8 bases short, with 8 bases between. This CDR3 is 11 amino acids long. CDR3 bases: TGCAGTGCTAGTCCCGGGGATGAGCAGTTCTTC. The encoded protein is CSASPGDEQFF.

This clonotype has more than one count but fewer than ten. The rearrangement links TRBV7-9 to TRBJ1-1, with D possibly TRBD1 on 6 matching bases. Germline V gene sequence: CDR1 SEHNR, CDR2 FQNEAQ (reference sequence). Between the trimmed V and J ends, which lost 5 bases and 0 bases, there was a span of 19 bases. The CDR3 length is 17 residues. CDR3 in DNA: TGTGCCAGCAGCCCCACACCCGGACAGACCATGAACACTGAAGCTTTCTTT. This gives the protein CASSPTPGQTMNTEAFF. Full variable domain (remainder filled in from reference TRBV7-9 and TRBJ1-1): DTGVSQNPRHKITKRGQNVTFRCDPISEHNRLYWYRQTLGQGPEFLTYFQNEAQLEKSRLLSDRFSAERPKGSFSTLEIQRTEQGDSAMYLCASSPTPGQTMNTEAFFGQGTRLTVV.

CDR3 bases: TGCGCCAGCAGCCACTCCGGGACAGGGGGAGATACGCAGTATTTT. Protein product: CASSHSGTGGDTQYF. V usage is TRBV5-1 and J usage is TRBJ2-3; 11 bases are a match to TRBD1. The germline CDR1 and CDR2 sequences are SGHRS and YFSETQ. J lost 5 bases, V lost 4 bases, and 6 bases had no gene match. This CDR3 is built from 15 residues.

This clonotype was recorded at least ten times. The CDR3 spells CASRGTGRYYEQYF. DNA of the CDR3: TGTGCCAGCAGGGGGACAGGGAGGTACTACGAGCAGTACTTC. The V and J genes are TRBV28 and TRBJ2-7, with TRBD1 matching over 9 bases. After removal of 6 bases from V and 3 bases from J, the junction contained 6 bases not matched to a gene. This CDR3 is 14 amino acids long. Per the germline V gene, CDR1 is MDHEN and CDR2 is SYDVKM.

There are a few counts of this clonotype. The rearrangement links TRBV20-1 to TRBJ2-3, with 7 bases that match TRBD1. The CDR3 spans 13 residues. Per germline, CDR1 DFQATT and CDR2 SNEGSKA (reference sequence). V shed 6 bases, J shed 4 bases, and the junction held 7 bases outside the gene matches. CDR3 nucleotides: TGCAGTGCAAAGACAGGGTGGGCAGATACGCAGTATTTT. Its translation is CSAKTGWADTQYF.

This clonotype was picked up a small number of times. The chain links TRBV2 to TRBJ1-2; 8 bases align to TRBD1. In germline, CDR1 is SNHLY, CDR2 FYNNEI. V was clipped by 6 bases and J by 6 bases; unmatched bases: 3. This CDR3 region has 12 residues. The CDR3 nucleotides are TGTGCCAGCAGGGGACAGGTCCATGGCTACACCTTC. Translating it yields CASRGQVHGYTF. Filled out from reference TRBV2 and TRBJ1-2, the complete variable domain reads EPEVTQTPSHQVTQMGQEVILRCVPISNHLYFYWYRQILGQKVEFLVSFYNNEISEKSEIFDDQFSVERPDGSNFTLKIRSTKLEDSAMYFCASRGQVHGYTFGSGTRLTVV.

The chain is built from TRBV19 and TRBJ1-2, with D perhaps TRBD1 (6 bases). Germline CDR1 is LNHDA and CDR2 is SQIVND (reference sequence). Deletions cut 3 bases from V and 5 bases from J, with 25 bases between. CDR3 length: 18 residues. CDR3 loop: CASSILKSGDSVKYGYTF. The CDR3 region has the DNA TGTGCCAGTAGTATCCTTAAGTCAGGGGATTCGGTGAAGTATGGCTACACCTTC.

A remark on this clonotype: A much larger clone lies a single base off, so this may be a read error. This chain connects TRBV7-2 to TRBJ2-5; no firm D call. Germline V gene sequence: CDR1 SGHTA, CDR2 FQGNSA. CDR3 length equals 12 residues. V lost 5 bases, J lost 5 bases, and 9 bases lay in between. CDR3 in amino acids: CASSIVLETQYF. DNA for the CDR3: TGTGCCAGCAGCATAGTTCTCGAGACCCAGTACTTC.

This clonotype was counted many times. This chain connects TRBV19 to TRBJ1-1; D remains unclear. Trimming cost V 4 bases and J 0 bases, with 6 bases left between them. The CDR3 runs 13 residues. Per germline, CDR1 LNHDA and CDR2 SQIVND (reference sequence). For the CDR3, the DNA is TGTGCCAGTAGTACCCTTATGAACACTGAAGCTTTCTTT. It translates to CASSTLMNTEAFF.

The genes are TRBV27 and TRBJ2-3; TRBD2 might be the D (6 bases). Germline loops: CDR1 MNHEY, CDR2 SMNVEV (reference sequence). CDR3 size: 15 residues. V was clipped by 9 bases and J by 2 bases, with 18 bases between them. The CDR3 DNA follows: TGTGCCAGTAGTAGGGACTCTTCTGACACAGATACGCAGTATTTT. This gives the protein CASSRDSSDTDTQYF.

This chain joins TRBV2 and TRBJ2-3; 7 nucleotides match TRBD1. V lost 7 bases to trimming and J lost 6 bases; unmatched junction nucleotides: 16. Germline V gene data show CDR1 as SNHLY and CDR2 as FYNNEI. The CDR3 sequence is 16 residues long. CDR3 amino acids: CASTGETLTGDDTQYF. CDR3 nucleotide sequence: TGTGCCAGCACAGGGGAGACTCTCACAGGGGACGATACGCAGTATTTT.

The V call is TRBV5-6, the J call TRBJ2-3; 8 bases fit TRBD2. The germline V gene has CDR1 SGHDT and CDR2 YYEEEE. Unmatched junction bases numbered 13, after V lost 0 bases and J lost 7 bases. The CDR3 sequence is 17 residues long. The CDR3 is CASSLVPTSGRENTQYF. In nucleotides, the CDR3 is TGTGCCAGCAGCTTGGTCCCAACTAGCGGTCGAGAAAATACGCAGTATTTT.

In this sample, this clonotype turned up a few times. The chain recombines TRBV7-9 with TRBJ2-2; D possibly corresponds to TRBD1 (6 bases). V lost 5 bases and J lost 4, with 17 bases in between. The CDR3 runs to 16 residues. Germline V gene sequence: CDR1 SEHNR, CDR2 FQNEAQ (reference sequence). CDR3 nucleotide sequence: TGTGCCAGCAGCCCCCTAAGGGGGAGAGGCACCGGGGAGCTGTTTTTT. Protein product: CASSPLRGRGTGELFF.

With regard to this clonotype: At one end, the junction sequence differs from germline, possibly due to a read error. The chain has TRBV19 and TRBJ2-1, with 8 bases lining up with TRBD1. The CDR3 covers 15 residues. Germline CDR1 and CDR2: LNHDA and SQIVND (reference sequence). The CDR3 DNA sequence: TGTGCCAGTAAGGACAGGGTGTTGACCTACAATGAGCAATTCTTC. It is translated as CASKDRVLTYNEQFF.

This clonotype appeared many times. The genes are TRBV28 and TRBJ1-1; D unclear. V was trimmed by 5 bases and J by 0 bases, leaving 13 bases between them. The length of the CDR3 is 15 residues. Germline V gene lookup returns CDR1 MDHEN and CDR2 SYDVKM. This CDR3 reads CASSPPNGVNTEAFF. The CDR3 nucleotides read TGTGCCAGCAGTCCCCCCAACGGAGTGAACACTGAAGCTTTCTTT.

This clonotype has at least ten counts. The chain recombines TRBV11-2 with TRBJ2-3; 7 bases are shared with TRBD1. Germline loops: CDR1 SGHAT, CDR2 FQNNGV. The CDR3 covers 14 residues. The trim removed 5 bases at V and 1 base at J, leaving 3 bases unmatched. CDR3 DNA: TGTGCCAGCAGCCGACAGGGAGGCACAGATACGCAGTATTTT. Amino acids: CASSRQGGTDTQYF.

This clonotype was seen many times. The CDR3 loop reads CASSPITSDETQYF. The CDR3 nucleotides are TGTGCCAGCAGTCCGATAACGAGCGACGAGACCCAGTACTTC. This chain connects TRBV27 to TRBJ2-5; D is unresolved. The CDR3 has 14 amino acids. Germline-derived CDR1 and CDR2 are MNHEY and SMNVEV (reference sequence). V was shortened by 5 bases and J by 5 bases, with 15 bases between the two germline ends.

Concerning this clonotype: A read error may be the cause here, since a much bigger clone is one base away. In this CDR3 the conserved last residue, phenylalanine or tryptophan, is missing, so a read error is likely. This chain uses TRBV2 with TRBJ2-3; weak D call: TRBD2 (6 bases). This CDR3 is built from 13 residues. Germline V CDR1 and CDR2: SNHLY, FYNNEI. V lost 10 bases and J lost 2, with 13 bases in between. CDR3 DNA sequence: TGTGCCACTAATCGGGGGATCACAGATACGCAGTATCTT. Its translation is CATNRGITDTQYL.

For this clonotype: Given a much more abundant clone one base away, this may be a read error. The chain couples TRBV2 to TRBJ2-5; D remains ambiguous. This CDR3 is built from 13 residues. Germline CDR1 and CDR2: SNHLY and FYNNEI. The CDR3 bases are TGTGCCAGCATCAACCTAGGCGTAGAGGCCCAGTACTTC. The encoded protein is CASINLGVEAQYF.

The chain carries TRBV2 and TRBJ1-1; D is uncertain. The CDR3 sequence is 11 residues long. Trimming removed 6 bases at V and 6 bases at J, with 8 bases between. Per the germline V gene, CDR1 is SNHLY and CDR2 is FYNNEI. The CDR3 region is CASSRMAEAFF. Here the CDR3 DNA reads TGTGCCAGCAGCCGGATGGCTGAAGCTTTCTTT.

The sample holds a few counts of this clonotype. The chain recombines TRBV5-1 with TRBJ2-5, with TRBD1 matching 10 bases. Germline CDR1 is SGHRS and CDR2 is YFSETQ. Trimming cost V 6 bases and J 2 bases; bases outside gene matches: 4. The CDR3 extends over 14 amino acids. CDR3 bases: TGCGCCAGCAAGAGGACAGGGGGGCAAGAGACCCAGTACTTC. Protein sequence: CASKRTGGQETQYF. The variable domain in full, with the rest retrieved from reference TRBV5-1 and TRBJ2-5, is KAGVTQTPRYLIKTRGQQVTLSCSPISGHRSVSWYQQTPGQGLQFLFEYFSETQRNKGNFPGRFSGRQFSNSRSEMNVSTLELGDSALYLCASKRTGGQETQYFGPGTRLLVL.

This clonotype has more than one count but fewer than ten. V usage is TRBV29-1 and J usage is TRBJ2-1; D is uncertain. The CDR3 sequence is 12 residues long. Trimming stripped 4 bases from V and 2 bases from J, with 6 bases between. Germline loops: CDR1 SQVTM, CDR2 ANQGSEA. For the CDR3, the DNA is TGCAGCGTTGTTTGGGCCTACAATGAGCAGTTCTTC. The encoded protein is CSVVWAYNEQFF.

V is TRBV11-2 and J is TRBJ1-6, with a tentative D call TRBD1 (5 bases). Trimming shortened V by 1 base and J by 10 bases, and 20 bases separated the two germline ends. The CDR3 length is 17 residues. Germline V gene lookup returns CDR1 SGHAT and CDR2 FQNNGV. The CDR3 spells CASSLVSVLEGQSPLHF. CDR3 bases: TGTGCCAGCAGCTTAGTTTCGGTTTTGGAGGGGCAATCACCCCTCCACTTT.

This clonotype was recorded at least ten times. CDR3 sequence: CASSLARREATQYF. For the CDR3, the DNA is TGTGCCAGCAGTTTAGCGCGGAGGGAAGCGACCCAGTACTTC. This chain joins TRBV12-3 or TRBV12-4 and TRBJ2-5, with D possibly being TRBD2 (6 bases). The V and J ends lost 0 bases and 7 bases respectively, with 12 bases between them. The CDR3 has 14 amino acids.